This entry concerns a single TCR beta chain. This record belongs to a study of Siglec-9 on CD8 T cells in melanoma. V shed 8 bases and J shed 6 bases, with 10 bases lying between them. The CDR3 runs to 11 residues. Germline loops: CDR1 SNHLY, CDR2 FYNNEI. The table came from immunoSEQ multiplex PCR; TCRdb's copy has only in-frame clones and leaves some out. The data contain 25,000 to 35,000 clones, roughly 78% of them seen just once; the ten biggest clones take up under 6.5%. The specimen was Siglec-9- CD8+ T cells sorted from blood. The chain carries TRBV2 and TRBJ1-1; D possibly corresponds to TRBD1 (6 bases). This TCR derives from a human donor in good health. The CDR3 bases are TGTGCCAGCGGGACAATATCTGAAGCTTTCTTT. Amino acid sequence: CASGTISEAFF. The full variable domain, in which reference TRBV2 and TRBJ1-1 provide the parts outside the CDR3, is EPEVTQTPSHQVTQMGQEVILRCVPISNHLYFYWYRQILGQKVEFLVSFYNNEISEKSEIFDDQFSVERPDGSNFTLKIRSTKLEDSAMYFCASGTISEAFFGQGTRLTVV.